The next 17 T cell receptor beta chains were all read from a single sample in a study of cytomegalovirus exposure and HLA in healthy donors. PCR primers comprised 60 Vbeta and 13 Jbeta primers. TCRdb's copy holds only in-frame clones and misses some; the assay was immunoSEQ multiplex PCR. The data contain about 140,000 clones, more than 75% of them singletons. Input material: PBMCs. These receptors were collected from a middle-aged man in good health and CMV-seronegative.

The chain joins TRBV5-5 to TRBJ1-3; perhaps TRBD1 as D (6 bases). The CDR3 is 15 residues long. Trimming pared 6 bases from V and 4 bases from J, leaving 17 bases between. CDR1 is SGHKS, CDR2 YYEKEE, per germline (reference sequence). Written as DNA, the CDR3 is TGTGCCAGCACCCTGCCAGGGGTACAAGGAAACACCATATATTTT. This gives the protein CASTLPGVQGNTIYF.

The chain has TRBV5-4 and TRBJ2-7; D call uncertain. In germline, CDR1 is SGHNT, CDR2 YYREEE (reference sequence). Trimming left V 4 bases short and J 0 bases short, with 14 bases between. The CDR3 runs 15 residues. The CDR3 spells CASSRIPTGSYEQYF. CDR3 sequence (DNA): TGTGCCAGCAGCCGGATCCCCACGGGCTCCTACGAGCAGTACTTC.

This clone appeared once. The chain has TRBV7-9 and TRBJ1-2; TRBD1 aligns across 10 bases. Germline V gene sequence: CDR1 SEHNR, CDR2 FQNEAQ (reference sequence). This CDR3 region has 16 residues. After removal of 2 bases from V and 4 bases from J, the junction contained 7 bases not matched to a gene. The CDR3 reads CASSLQGGQGGYGYTF. CDR3 coding DNA: TGTGCCAGCAGCTTACAGGGCGGACAGGGGGGCTATGGCTACACCTTC. The complete variable domain, with remaining parts taken from reference TRBV7-9 and TRBJ1-2, reads DTGVSQNPRHKITKRGQNVTFRCDPISEHNRLYWYRQTLGQGPEFLTYFQNEAQLEKSRLLSDRFSAERPKGSFSTLEIQRTEQGDSAMYLCASSLQGGQGGYGYTFGSGTRLTVV.

The sample holds a few counts of this clone. This chain connects TRBV4-1 to TRBJ1-5, with D tentatively TRBD1 (5 bases). CDR3 length: 15 residues. Per germline, CDR1 MGHRA and CDR2 YSYEKL. The V end lost 0 bases, the J end lost 1 base, and 7 bases lay between the germline ends. The CDR3 nucleotides are TGCGCCAGCAGCCAAGAGGAGGGGAGCAATCAGCCCCAGCATTTT. Amino acids: CASSQEEGSNQPQHF.

This clone has just a few counts. The CDR3 protein is CASSLAGDRNEQFF. In DNA form, the CDR3 reads TGTGCCAGCAGCTTGGCAGGGGATCGGAATGAGCAGTTCTTC. The chain joins TRBV7-9 to TRBJ2-1, with D possibly matching TRBD1 (6 bases). This CDR3 comprises 14 residues. Germline V gene sequence: CDR1 SEHNR, CDR2 FQNEAQ (reference sequence). V dropped 3 bases and J dropped 7 bases, with 13 bases sitting between them. The variable domain in full, completed from reference TRBV7-9 and TRBJ2-1, reads DTGVSQNPRHKITKRGQNVTFRCDPISEHNRLYWYRQTLGQGPEFLTYFQNEAQLEKSRLLSDRFSAERPKGSFSTLEIQRTEQGDSAMYLCASSLAGDRNEQFFGPGTRLTVL.

Comments on this clone: Other DNA sequences from this sample encode an identical CDR3 as well. The V call is TRBV2, the J call TRBJ2-7, with 10 bases lining up with TRBD2. This CDR3 comprises 15 residues. The germline V gene encodes CDR1 SNHLY and CDR2 FYNNEI. V was clipped by 6 bases and J by 7 bases; unmatched bases: 12. Written as DNA, the CDR3 is TGTGCCAGCAGCGAGAGTCTAGCGGGAGCGGTAGAGCAGTACTTC. Protein: CASSESLAGAVEQYF.

This clone was counted a few times. The J gene is TRBJ1-1, the V gene TRBV7-9; 7 nucleotides line up with TRBD1. The CDR3 consists of 13 residues. Germline-derived CDR1 and CDR2 are SEHNR and FQNEAQ (reference sequence). J gave up 1 base and V 5 bases, and 1 base lay outside the gene matches. CDR3 DNA sequence: TGTGCCAGCAGCCGGACAGGGAACACTGAAGCTTTCTTT. It specifies CASSRTGNTEAFF. Based on the CDR3 plus reference TRBV7-9 and TRBJ1-1, the full variable domain is DTGVSQNPRHKITKRGQNVTFRCDPISEHNRLYWYRQTLGQGPEFLTYFQNEAQLEKSRLLSDRFSAERPKGSFSTLEIQRTEQGDSAMYLCASSRTGNTEAFFGQGTRLTVV.

In its sample, this clone was seen once. J is TRBJ2-7 and V is TRBV30, with D unclear. The CDR3 spans 12 residues. Deletions cut 0 bases from V and 7 bases from J, with 10 bases between. Germline loops: CDR1 GTSNPN, CDR2 SVGIG (reference sequence). The CDR3 bases are TGTGCCTGGAGTGTAACCCCAGTGGAGCAGTACTTC. This codes for CAWSVTPVEQYF. The full variable domain, its missing parts supplied by reference TRBV30 and TRBJ2-7, is SQTIHQWPATLVQPVGSPLSLECTVEGTSNPNLYWYRQAAGRGLQLLFYSVGIGQISSEVPQNLSASRPQDRQFILSSKKLLLSDSGFYLCAWSVTPVEQYFGPGTRLTVT.

The V and J genes are TRBV6-1 and TRBJ2-5; 7 positions match TRBD2. Losses at the gene ends were 7 bases for V and 5 bases for J; bases not matched to a gene: 7. This CDR3 has 13 amino acids. CDR1 is MNHNS, CDR2 SASEGT, per germline. The CDR3 nucleotides are TGTGCCAGCATCCATACTAGCGTGGAGACCCAGTACTTC. This translates into CASIHTSVETQYF.

The chain carries TRBV12-5 and TRBJ2-7, with TRBD1 matching 7 bases. The CDR3 contains 14 residues. CDR1 and CDR2 from the germline V gene are LGHNT and FRNRAP. Losses at the gene ends were 6 bases for V and 0 bases for J; bases not matched to a gene: 5. The CDR3, as DNA: TGTGCTAGTGGGCGGACAGGTGACTCCTACGAGCAGTACTTC. The encoded protein is CASGRTGDSYEQYF.

This clone was picked up a small number of times. V usage is TRBV7-9 and J usage is TRBJ2-5; maybe TRBD1 (6 bases). V lost 4 bases to trimming and J lost 0 bases, with 18 bases between them. This CDR3 has 17 residues. CDR1 and CDR2 from the germline V gene are SEHNR and FQNEAQ (reference sequence). Written as DNA, the CDR3 is TGTGCCAGCAGCTCCTCCACAGGGACGCTTTACCAAGAGACCCAGTACTTC. Amino acid sequence: CASSSSTGTLYQETQYF.

The chain recombines TRBV19 with TRBJ2-5; 9 bases are shared with TRBD1. This CDR3 comprises 15 residues. CDR1 and CDR2 from the germline V gene are LNHDA and SQIVND (reference sequence). Trimming at V came to 1 base and at J to 4 bases, leaving 4 bases not matched to a gene. CDR3 bases: TGTGCCAGTAGTATAGTTCAGACAGGGGGAGAGACCCAGTACTTC. Translation: CASSIVQTGGETQYF.

The chain uses TRBV30 and TRBJ2-7; D remains ambiguous. The germline CDR1 and CDR2 sequences are GTSNPN and SVGIG (reference sequence). The CDR3 is made up of 11 amino acids. The germline V and J ends were trimmed by 0 bases and 5 bases, with 5 bases remaining between them. CDR3 in amino acids: CAWSVRDEQYF. In nucleotides, the CDR3 is TGTGCCTGGAGTGTAAGAGACGAGCAGTACTTC.

This chain links TRBV29-1 with TRBJ1-2, with a tentative D call TRBD1 (6 bases). Germline V gives CDR1 SQVTM, CDR2 ANQGSEA. The V and J ends lost 7 bases and 4 bases respectively, with 16 bases between them. This CDR3 has 13 residues. The CDR3 protein is CSASTGTGYGYTF. In DNA form, the CDR3 reads TGCAGCGCCTCTACAGGGACGGGCTATGGCTACACCTTC.

This rearrangement joins TRBV27 to TRBJ1-1; D is unclear. The germline V gene has CDR1 MNHEY and CDR2 SMNVEV (reference sequence). The CDR3 spans 10 residues. V was cut by 8 bases and J by 5 bases, with 6 bases left in between. CDR3 sequence: CASGGTEAFF. CDR3 nucleotide sequence: TGTGCCAGCGGAGGGACTGAAGCTTTCTTT.

This rearrangement joins TRBV7-2 to TRBJ2-7; D possibly corresponds to TRBD2 (5 bases). CDR3 size: 15 residues. Per the germline V gene, CDR1 is SGHTA and CDR2 is FQGNSA. Trimming pared 0 bases from V and 4 bases from J, leaving 13 bases between. The CDR3 protein is CASSLARGSPYEQYF. DNA of the CDR3: TGTGCCAGCAGCTTAGCTCGGGGATCCCCTTACGAGCAGTACTTC.

The rearrangement links TRBV5-1 to TRBJ2-7; 14 positions agree with TRBD2. The CDR3 length is 16 residues. Trimming cost V 4 bases and J 3 bases; bases outside gene matches: 6. Germline V gene data show CDR1 as SGHRS and CDR2 as YFSETQ. The CDR3 nucleotides are TGCGCCAGCAGCAACGGGACTAGCGGGAGTCGCTACGAGCAGTACTTC. It is translated as CASSNGTSGSRYEQYF.